This T cell receptor (beta chain) comes out of a study of T-cell reconstitution after alpha-beta-depleted transplantation in children. Study-level findings and limits: The main origin of T-cell counts and diversity one year after transplant was newly produced T cells.

Unique molecular identifiers tagged the TCRbeta library. TCRdb called the PCR reads again in MiXCR, with one record for every CDR3 protein. Among some 840,000 distinct CDR3 sequences, roughly 16% were seen once, and the ten largest hold around 5.3%. Trimming removed 6 bases from V and 4 bases from J; junction bases left unmatched: 6. The CDR3 length is 14 residues. This clonotype appeared many times. What it binds is unknown. V is TRBV12-3 or TRBV12-4 and J is TRBJ2-5, with TRBD2 identical over 9 bases. The source is a male patient aged 10-17 years who had a stem cell transplant for acute lymphoblastic leukemia, so the T cells may come from the graft donor. Sequencing was performed on PBMCs, mostly from graft donor cells, taken 360 days after TCRalphabeta/CD19-depleted stem cell transplant. CDR3 nucleotide sequence: TGTGCCAGCAGCGAGATAGCGGGAGCAGAGACCCAGTACTTC. It yields the protein CASSEIAGAETQYF.